One sample yielded the 12 T cell receptor beta chains listed below, sequenced in a study of T-cell memory formation after mild COVID-19. TCRdb reprocessed the 5' RACE reads via MiXCR and lists one record per CDR3 protein. The sample contains about 140,000 distinct CDR3 sequences, around 13% of which appear only once. Material: PBMCs or a T cell subset sorted from them (not recorded which). All receptors come from an adult woman who had mild COVID-19 (a few samples of this study predate the infection). Cell type and time point are not known.

This clonotype was seen only a few times. The CDR3 DNA is TGTGCCATCAGTATCCTAGGGTCCCTAGCGGGAGAAGGGGATGAGCAGTTCTTC. It encodes CAISILGSLAGEGDEQFF. The genes are TRBV10-3 and TRBJ2-1; 10 bases align to TRBD2. This CDR3 comprises 18 residues. Trimming removed 5 bases from V and 8 bases from J; junction bases left unmatched: 18. Germline-derived CDR1 and CDR2 are ENHRY and SYGVKD.

The V and J genes are TRBV6-2 or TRBV6-3 and TRBJ2-7, with no clear D. V was shortened by 6 bases and J by 6 bases, with 15 bases between the two germline ends. Germline CDR1 reads MNHEY; CDR2 reads SVGEGT. CDR3 size: 13 residues. The CDR3 loop reads CASRRTSYGEQYF. As DNA, the CDR3 is TGTGCCAGCAGACGAACCTCGTACGGCGAGCAGTACTTC.

V and J are TRBV20-1 and TRBJ2-5; a weak D match, TRBD1 (5 bases). V dropped 0 bases and J dropped 0 bases, with 20 bases sitting between them. The CDR3 has 18 amino acids. The V gene's germline CDR1 is DFQATT and CDR2 SNEGSKA (reference sequence). The DNA for the CDR3 is TGCAGTGCTAGAGAGAGTGCAGGGTTCATTAGGTACCAAGAGACCCAGTACTTC. Protein: CSARESAGFIRYQETQYF.

This clonotype was seen at least ten times. The rearrangement uses TRBV29-1 and TRBJ2-4; D possibly corresponds to TRBD2 (6 bases). CDR3 length: 13 residues. CDR1 and CDR2 from the germline V gene are SQVTM and ANQGSEA. Trimming shortened V by 6 bases and J by 0 bases, and 9 bases separated the two germline ends. The CDR3 loop reads CSVAGLAKNIQYF. In DNA, the CDR3 is TGCAGCGTCGCGGGGCTAGCCAAAAACATTCAGTACTTC.

The rearrangement joins TRBV2 to TRBJ2-1; D might be TRBD1 (5 bases). This CDR3 contains 17 residues. The V gene's germline CDR1 is SNHLY and CDR2 FYNNEI. Trimming stripped 5 bases from V and 0 bases from J, with 17 bases between. The chain's CDR3 is CASSSGIRGRSYNEQFF. CDR3 nucleotides: TGTGCCAGCAGTTCAGGGATCCGCGGTCGCTCCTACAATGAGCAGTTCTTC.

This chain connects TRBV29-1 to TRBJ2-5; TRBD1 aligns across 7 bases. Germline V lookup: CDR1 SQVTM, CDR2 ANQGSEA. V shed 4 bases and J 5 bases; nucleotides not matched to a gene: 13. The CDR3 covers 15 residues. The CDR3 bases are TGCAGCGTTGGACGACAGGGCAGGGGACAGGAGACCCAGTACTTC. It codes for CSVGRQGRGQETQYF. The full variable domain, its missing parts supplied by reference TRBV29-1 and TRBJ2-5, is SAVISQKPSRDICQRGTSLTIQCQVDSQVTMMFWYRQQPGQSLTLIATANQGSEATYESGFVIDKFPISRPNLTFSTLTVSNMSPEDSSIYLCSVGRQGRGQETQYFGPGTRLLVL.

The chain combines TRBV7-8 with TRBJ1-4; the D is unclear. The germline CDR1 and CDR2 sequences are SGHVS and FQNEAQ. Deletions cut 1 base from V and 0 bases from J, with 6 bases between. The CDR3 contains 15 residues. The CDR3 DNA reads as TGTGCCAGCAGCTTAGAGAGAGCAACTAATGAAAAACTGTTTTTT. The encoded protein is CASSLERATNEKLFF.

A few counts support this clonotype. The genes are TRBV4-1 and TRBJ1-1; 7 bases align to TRBD1. Looked up from germline, CDR1 is MGHRA and CDR2 is YSYEKL. CDR3 length: 13 amino acids. Trimming took 4 bases from V and 6 from J; bases not matched to a gene: 5. CDR3 protein: CASSLTGIPEAFF. CDR3 nucleotide sequence: TGCGCCAGCAGCCTGACAGGGATTCCTGAAGCTTTCTTT.

This chain connects TRBV7-9 to TRBJ2-7; 8 bases line up with TRBD1. The V gene's germline CDR1 is SEHNR and CDR2 FQNEAQ (reference sequence). The CDR3 sequence is 14 residues long. Trimming removed 3 bases from V and 2 bases from J; junction bases left unmatched: 3. The CDR3 protein is CASSFTTGAYEQYF. Written as DNA, the CDR3 is TGTGCCAGCAGCTTCACGACAGGGGCCTACGAGCAGTACTTC.

In this sample, this clonotype turned up a few times. The V call is TRBV30, the J call TRBJ1-2; no clear D gene. The germline V gene encodes CDR1 GTSNPN and CDR2 SVGIG (reference sequence). The V end was cut by 0 bases, the J end by 5 bases, with 4 bases between. The CDR3 runs to 11 residues. The CDR3 coding sequence is TGTGCCTGGAGTGTAGGATATGGCTACACCTTC. Amino acid sequence: CAWSVGYGYTF.

V gene TRBV9 combines with J gene TRBJ2-5, with TRBD1 matching over 11 bases. Germline-derived CDR1 and CDR2 are SGDLS and YYNGEE. The CDR3 loop spans 15 amino acids. V lost 1 base, J lost 9 bases, and 8 bases stayed unmatched. CDR3 in DNA: TGTGCCAGCAGCGTAAGCGGGACAGGGGGTCACGCCCAGTACTTC. Its protein product is CASSVSGTGGHAQYF.

V usage is TRBV25-1 and J usage is TRBJ2-5; D call uncertain. The V gene's germline CDR1 is MGHDK and CDR2 SYGVNS. The CDR3 totals 14 residues. With 3 bases removed from V and 4 bases from J, the gap between germline ends came to 12 bases. DNA for the CDR3: TGTGCCAGCAGTGAGTTTTCCTGGGGAGAGACCCAGTACTTC. Encoded protein: CASSEFSWGETQYF.